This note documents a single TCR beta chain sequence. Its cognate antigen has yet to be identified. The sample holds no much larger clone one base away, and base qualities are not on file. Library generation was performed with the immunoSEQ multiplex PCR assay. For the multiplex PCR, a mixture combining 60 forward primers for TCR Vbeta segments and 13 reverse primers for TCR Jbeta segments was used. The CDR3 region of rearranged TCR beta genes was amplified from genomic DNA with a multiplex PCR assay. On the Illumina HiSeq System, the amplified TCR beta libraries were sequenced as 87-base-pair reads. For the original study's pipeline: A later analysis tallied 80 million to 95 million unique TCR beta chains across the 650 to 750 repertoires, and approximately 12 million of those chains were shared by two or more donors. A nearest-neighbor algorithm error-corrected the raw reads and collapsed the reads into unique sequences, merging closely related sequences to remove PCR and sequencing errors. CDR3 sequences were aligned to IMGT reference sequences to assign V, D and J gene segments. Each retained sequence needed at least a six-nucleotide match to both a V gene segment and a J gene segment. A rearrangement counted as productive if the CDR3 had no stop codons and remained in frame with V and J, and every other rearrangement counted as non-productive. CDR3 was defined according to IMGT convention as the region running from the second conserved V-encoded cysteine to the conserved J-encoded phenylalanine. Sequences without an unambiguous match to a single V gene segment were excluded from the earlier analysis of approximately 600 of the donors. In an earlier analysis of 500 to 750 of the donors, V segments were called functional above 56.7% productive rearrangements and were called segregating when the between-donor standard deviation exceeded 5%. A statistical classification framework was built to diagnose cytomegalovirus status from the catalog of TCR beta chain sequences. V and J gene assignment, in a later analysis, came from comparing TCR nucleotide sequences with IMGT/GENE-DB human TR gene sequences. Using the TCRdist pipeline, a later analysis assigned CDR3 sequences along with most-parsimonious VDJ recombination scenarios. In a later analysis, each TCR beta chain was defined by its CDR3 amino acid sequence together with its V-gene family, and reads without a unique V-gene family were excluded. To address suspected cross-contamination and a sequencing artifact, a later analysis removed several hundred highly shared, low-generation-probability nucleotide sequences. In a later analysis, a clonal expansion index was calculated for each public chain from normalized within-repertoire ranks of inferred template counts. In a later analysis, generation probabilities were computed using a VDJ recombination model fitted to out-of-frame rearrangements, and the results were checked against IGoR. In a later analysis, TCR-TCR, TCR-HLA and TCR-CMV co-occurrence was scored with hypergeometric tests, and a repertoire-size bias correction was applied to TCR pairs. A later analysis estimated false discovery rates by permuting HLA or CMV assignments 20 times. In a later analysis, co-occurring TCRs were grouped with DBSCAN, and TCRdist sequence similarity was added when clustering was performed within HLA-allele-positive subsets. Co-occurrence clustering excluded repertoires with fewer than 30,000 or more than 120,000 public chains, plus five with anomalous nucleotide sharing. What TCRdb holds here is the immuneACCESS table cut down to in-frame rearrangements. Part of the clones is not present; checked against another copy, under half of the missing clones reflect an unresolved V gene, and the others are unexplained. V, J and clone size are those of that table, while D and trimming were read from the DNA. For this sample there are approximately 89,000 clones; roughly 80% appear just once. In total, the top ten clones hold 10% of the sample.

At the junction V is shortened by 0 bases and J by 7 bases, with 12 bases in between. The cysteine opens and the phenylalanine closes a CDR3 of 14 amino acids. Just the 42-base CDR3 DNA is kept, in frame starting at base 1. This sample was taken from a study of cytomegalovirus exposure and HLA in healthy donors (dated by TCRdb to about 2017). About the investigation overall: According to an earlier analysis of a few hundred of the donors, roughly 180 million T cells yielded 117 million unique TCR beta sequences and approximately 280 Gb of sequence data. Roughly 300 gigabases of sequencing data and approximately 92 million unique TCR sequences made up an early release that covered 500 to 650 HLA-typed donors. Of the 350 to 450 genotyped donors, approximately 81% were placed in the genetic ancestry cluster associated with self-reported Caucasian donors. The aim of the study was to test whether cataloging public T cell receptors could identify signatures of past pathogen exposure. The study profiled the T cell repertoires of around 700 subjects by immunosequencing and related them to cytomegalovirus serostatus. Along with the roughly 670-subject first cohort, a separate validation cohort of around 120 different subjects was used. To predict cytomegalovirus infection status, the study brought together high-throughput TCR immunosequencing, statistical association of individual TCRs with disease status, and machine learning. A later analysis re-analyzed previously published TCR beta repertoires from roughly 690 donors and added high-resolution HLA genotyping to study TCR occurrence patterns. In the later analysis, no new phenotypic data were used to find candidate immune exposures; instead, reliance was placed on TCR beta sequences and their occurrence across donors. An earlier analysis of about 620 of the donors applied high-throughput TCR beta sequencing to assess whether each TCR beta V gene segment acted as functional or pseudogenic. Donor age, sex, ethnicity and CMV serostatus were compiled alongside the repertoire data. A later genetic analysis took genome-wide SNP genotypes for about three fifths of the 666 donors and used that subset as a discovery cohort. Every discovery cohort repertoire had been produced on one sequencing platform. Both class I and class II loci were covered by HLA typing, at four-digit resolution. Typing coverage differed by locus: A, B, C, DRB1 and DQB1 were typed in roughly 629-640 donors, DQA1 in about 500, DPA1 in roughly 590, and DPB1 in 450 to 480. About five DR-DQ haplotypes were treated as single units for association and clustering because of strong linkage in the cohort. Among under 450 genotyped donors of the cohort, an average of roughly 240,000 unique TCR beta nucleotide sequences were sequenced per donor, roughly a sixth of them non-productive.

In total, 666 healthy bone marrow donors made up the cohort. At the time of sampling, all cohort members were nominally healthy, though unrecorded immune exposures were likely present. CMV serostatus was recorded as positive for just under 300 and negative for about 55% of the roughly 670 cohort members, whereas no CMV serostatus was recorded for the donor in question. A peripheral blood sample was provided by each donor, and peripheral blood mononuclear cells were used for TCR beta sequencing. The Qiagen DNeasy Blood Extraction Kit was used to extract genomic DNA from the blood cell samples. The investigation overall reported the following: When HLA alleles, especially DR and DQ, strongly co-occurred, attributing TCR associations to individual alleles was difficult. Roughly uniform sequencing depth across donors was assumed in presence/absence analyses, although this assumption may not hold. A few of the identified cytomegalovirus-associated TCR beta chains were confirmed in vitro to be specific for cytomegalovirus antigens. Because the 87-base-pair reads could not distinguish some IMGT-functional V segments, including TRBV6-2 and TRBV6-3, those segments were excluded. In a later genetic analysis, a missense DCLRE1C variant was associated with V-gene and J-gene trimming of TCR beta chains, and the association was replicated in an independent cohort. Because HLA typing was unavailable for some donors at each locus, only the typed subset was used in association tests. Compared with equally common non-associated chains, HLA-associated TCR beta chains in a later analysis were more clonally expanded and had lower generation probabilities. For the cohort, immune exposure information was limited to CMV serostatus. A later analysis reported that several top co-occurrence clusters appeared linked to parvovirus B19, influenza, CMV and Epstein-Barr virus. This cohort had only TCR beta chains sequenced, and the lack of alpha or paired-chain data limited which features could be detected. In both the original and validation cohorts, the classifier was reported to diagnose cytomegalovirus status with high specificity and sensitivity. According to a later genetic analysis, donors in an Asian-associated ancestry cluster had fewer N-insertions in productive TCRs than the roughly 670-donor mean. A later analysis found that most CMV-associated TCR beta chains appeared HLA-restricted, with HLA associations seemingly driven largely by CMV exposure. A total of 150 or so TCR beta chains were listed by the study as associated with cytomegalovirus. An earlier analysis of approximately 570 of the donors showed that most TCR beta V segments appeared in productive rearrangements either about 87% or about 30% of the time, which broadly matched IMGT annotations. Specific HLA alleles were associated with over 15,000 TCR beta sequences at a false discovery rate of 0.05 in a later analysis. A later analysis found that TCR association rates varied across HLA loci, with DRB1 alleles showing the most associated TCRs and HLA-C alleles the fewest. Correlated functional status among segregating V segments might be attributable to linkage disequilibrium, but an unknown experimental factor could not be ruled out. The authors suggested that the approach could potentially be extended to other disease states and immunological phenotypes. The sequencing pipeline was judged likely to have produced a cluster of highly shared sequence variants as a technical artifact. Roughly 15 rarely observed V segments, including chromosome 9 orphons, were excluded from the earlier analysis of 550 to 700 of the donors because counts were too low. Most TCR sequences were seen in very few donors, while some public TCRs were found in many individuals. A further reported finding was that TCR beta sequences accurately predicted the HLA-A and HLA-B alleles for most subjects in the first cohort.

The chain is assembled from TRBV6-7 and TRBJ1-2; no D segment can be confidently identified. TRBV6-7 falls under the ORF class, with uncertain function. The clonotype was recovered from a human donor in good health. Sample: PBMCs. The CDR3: CASSYSKPGSGYTF. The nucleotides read TGTGCCAGCAGTTACTCGAAGCCTGGGAGTGGCTACACCTTC.